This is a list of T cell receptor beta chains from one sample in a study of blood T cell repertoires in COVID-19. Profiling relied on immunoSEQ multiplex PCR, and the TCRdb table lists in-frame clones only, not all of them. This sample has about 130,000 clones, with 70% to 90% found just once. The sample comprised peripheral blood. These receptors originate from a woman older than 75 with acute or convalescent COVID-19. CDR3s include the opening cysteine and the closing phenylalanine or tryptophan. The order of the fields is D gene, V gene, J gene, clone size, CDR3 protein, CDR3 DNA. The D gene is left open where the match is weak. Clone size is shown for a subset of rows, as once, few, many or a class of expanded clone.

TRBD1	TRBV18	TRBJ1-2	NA	CASSPIIQGAYGYTF	TGTGCCAGCTCACCAATCATCCAGGGGGCTTATGGCTACACCTTC
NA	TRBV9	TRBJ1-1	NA	CASSLGTEAFF	TGTGCCAGCTCCCTAGGCACTGAAGCTTTCTTT
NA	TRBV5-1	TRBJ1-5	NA	CASSSIDSNQPQHF	TGCGCCAGCAGCTCCATAGATAGCAATCAGCCCCAGCATTTT
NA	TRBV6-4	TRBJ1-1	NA	CASSAGGANTEAFF	TGTGCCAGCAGTGCGGGGGGAGCGAACACTGAAGCTTTCTTT
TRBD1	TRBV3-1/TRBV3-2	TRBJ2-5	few	CASSFQGQGAIETQYF	TGTGCCAGCAGCTTCCAAGGACAGGGGGCTATAGAGACCCAGTACTTC
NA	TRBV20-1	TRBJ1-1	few	CSASGGRGYTEAFF	TGCAGTGCTAGTGGGGGGCGCGGGTACACTGAAGCTTTCTTT
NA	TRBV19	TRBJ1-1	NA	CASIGHLNTEAFF	TGTGCCAGTATTGGACACCTGAACACTGAAGCTTTCTTT
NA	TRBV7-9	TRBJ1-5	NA	CASSSETDYNQPQHF	TGTGCCAGCAGCTCTGAGACAGATTACAATCAGCCCCAGCATTTT
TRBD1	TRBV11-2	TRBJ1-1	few	CASSAGDRGFSFF	TGTGCCAGCAGCGCTGGGGACAGGGGATTTTCTTTCTTT
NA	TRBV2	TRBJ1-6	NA	CASSPRGGGESPLHF	TGTGCCAGCAGTCCCCGGGGGGGTGGGGAATCACCCCTCCACTTT
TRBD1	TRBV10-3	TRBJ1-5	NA	CAISAFTGGRRNQPQHF	TGTGCCATCAGTGCATTCACAGGGGGACGAAGGAATCAGCCCCAGCATTTT
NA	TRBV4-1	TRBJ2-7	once	CASSQVVGGHYEQYF	TGCGCCAGCAGCCAAGTAGTTGGGGGACACTACGAGCAGTACTTC
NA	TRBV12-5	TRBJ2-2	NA	CASGNRVNTGELFF	TGTGCTAGTGGTAACAGGGTGAACACCGGGGAGCTGTTTTTT
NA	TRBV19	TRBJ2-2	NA	CASSITGVGANRGTGELFF	TGTGCCAGTAGTATAACGGGAGTAGGGGCAAATCGTGGCACCGGGGAGCTGTTTTTT
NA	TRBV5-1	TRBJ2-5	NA	CASSYSGTKALETQYF	TGCGCCAGCAGCTACTCCGGGACAAAGGCGCTAGAGACCCAGTACTTC
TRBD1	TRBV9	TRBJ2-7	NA	CASSAPGQYEQYF	TGTGCCAGCAGCGCCCCGGGACAGTACGAGCAGTACTTC
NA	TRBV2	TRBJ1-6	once	CASSPRGKDNSPLHF	TGTGCCAGCAGCCCGAGGGGGAAAGATAATTCACCCCTCCACTTT
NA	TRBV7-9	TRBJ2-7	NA	CASSSREVREQYF	TGTGCCAGCAGCTCCAGGGAGGTGCGAGAGCAGTACTTC
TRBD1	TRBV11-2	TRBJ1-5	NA	CASSETGRNQPQHF	TGTGCCAGCAGCGAGACAGGGCGCAATCAGCCCCAGCATTTT
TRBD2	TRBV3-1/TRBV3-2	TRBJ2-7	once	CASSQSGLAGTYEQYF	TGTGCCAGCAGCCAATCGGGACTAGCGGGGACCTACGAGCAGTACTTC
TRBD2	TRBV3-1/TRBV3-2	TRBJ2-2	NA	CASSQLTWTSANTGELFF	TGTGCCAGCAGCCAACTCACTTGGACTAGCGCGAACACCGGGGAGCTGTTTTTT
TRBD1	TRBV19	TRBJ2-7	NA	CASSIRTGGYEQYF	TGTGCCAGTAGTATTCGGACAGGGGGCTACGAGCAGTACTTC
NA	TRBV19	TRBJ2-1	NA	CASQILGGGNEQFF	TGTGCCAGTCAAATATTAGGGGGGGGGAATGAGCAGTTCTTC
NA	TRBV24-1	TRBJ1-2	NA	CATSAQGTSYTF	TGTGCCACCAGTGCCCAGGGGACGAGCTACACCTTC
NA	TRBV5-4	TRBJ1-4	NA	CASSRKDTATNEKLFF	TGTGCCAGCAGCCGTAAAGATACGGCAACTAATGAAAAACTGTTTTTT
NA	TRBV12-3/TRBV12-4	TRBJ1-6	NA	CASSLQGGGPLHF	TGTGCCAGCAGTTTGCAAGGGGGGGGACCCCTCCACTTT
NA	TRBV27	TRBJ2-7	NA	CASSLLGGGSYEQYF	TGTGCCAGCAGTTTGTTGGGGGGAGGCTCCTACGAGCAGTACTTC
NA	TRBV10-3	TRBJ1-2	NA	CAINLGVGYGYTF	TGTGCCATCAACCTCGGAGTGGGCTATGGCTACACCTTC
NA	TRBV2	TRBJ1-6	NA	CASTPGFLNSPLHF	TGTGCCAGCACTCCAGGCTTCCTTAATTCACCCCTCCACTTT
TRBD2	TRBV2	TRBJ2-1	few	CATKAGGGSYNEQFF	TGTGCCACTAAGGCGGGCGGGGGATCCTACAATGAGCAGTTCTTC
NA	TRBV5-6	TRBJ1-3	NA	CASSSQGRISGNTIYF	TGTGCCAGCAGCTCACAGGGCAGGATCTCTGGAAACACCATATATTTT
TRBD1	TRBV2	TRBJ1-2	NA	CASSWDRGYGYGYTF	TGTGCCAGCAGTTGGGACAGGGGCTATGGCTATGGCTACACCTTC
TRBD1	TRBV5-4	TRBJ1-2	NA	CASSLEAQGVGGYTF	TGTGCCAGCAGCTTGGAGGCGCAGGGGGTAGGTGGCTACACCTTC
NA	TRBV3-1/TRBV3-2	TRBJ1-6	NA	CASSQGHGNSPLHF	TGTGCCAGCAGCCAGGGGCACGGCAATTCACCCCTCCACTTT
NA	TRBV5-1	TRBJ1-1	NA	CASSWGDNTEAFF	TGCGCCAGCAGCTGGGGGGACAACACTGAAGCTTTCTTT
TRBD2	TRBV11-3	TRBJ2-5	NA	CASSRGLAGERETQYF	TGTGCCAGCAGCCGAGGACTAGCGGGAGAGAGGGAGACCCAGTACTTC
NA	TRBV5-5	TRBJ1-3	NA	CASSLARVGNTIYF	TGTGCCAGCAGCTTGGCCAGGGTTGGAAACACCATATATTTT
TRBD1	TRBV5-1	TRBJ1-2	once	CASSPAGGDSVGYGYTF	TGCGCCAGCAGCCCAGCCGGTGGGGACAGTGTTGGGTATGGCTACACCTTC
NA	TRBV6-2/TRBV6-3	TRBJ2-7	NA	CASSYSKLVYEQYF	TGTGCCAGCAGTTACTCCAAACTAGTCTACGAGCAGTACTTC
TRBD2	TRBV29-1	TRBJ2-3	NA	CSAGLASTDTQYF	TGCAGCGCCGGACTAGCTAGCACAGATACGCAGTATTTT
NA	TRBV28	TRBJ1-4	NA	CASSLQGWNEKLFF	TGTGCCAGCAGTTTACAGGGGTGGAATGAAAAACTGTTTTTT
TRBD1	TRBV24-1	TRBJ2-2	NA	CATSDPRTGSTGELFF	TGTGCCACCAGTGATCCCCGGACAGGGAGCACCGGGGAGCTGTTTTTT
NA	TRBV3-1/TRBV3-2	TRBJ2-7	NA	CASSQHRGSTYEQYF	TGTGCCAGCAGCCAGCATAGGGGGTCTACCTACGAGCAGTACTTC
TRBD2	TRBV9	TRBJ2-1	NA	CASSRGSSYNEQFF	TGTGCCAGCAGCCGCGGGAGCTCCTACAATGAGCAGTTCTTC
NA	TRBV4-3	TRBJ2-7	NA	CASSQEAGGAYEQYF	TGCGCCAGCAGCCAAGAAGCCGGGGGAGCCTACGAGCAGTACTTC
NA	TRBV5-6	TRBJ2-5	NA	CASSLGRVQETQYF	TGTGCCAGCAGCTTGGGTCGGGTCCAAGAGACCCAGTACTTC
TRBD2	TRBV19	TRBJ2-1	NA	CASSRVAGVSNEQFF	TGTGCCAGTAGTAGGGTAGCGGGAGTCAGCAATGAGCAGTTCTTC
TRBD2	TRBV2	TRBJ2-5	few	CASSEASGRETQYF	TGTGCCAGCAGTGAGGCTAGCGGGAGGGAGACCCAGTACTTC
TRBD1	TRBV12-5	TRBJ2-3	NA	CASGADRVMYF	TGTGCTAGTGGTGCGGACAGGGTAATGTATTTT
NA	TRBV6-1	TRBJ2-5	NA	CASSEWGVEGGETQYF	TGTGCCAGCAGTGAATGGGGGGTGGAGGGTGGTGAGACCCAGTACTTC
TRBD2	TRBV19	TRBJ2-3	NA	CASSTSGRAQYF	TGTGCCAGTAGTACTAGCGGGAGAGCGCAGTATTTT
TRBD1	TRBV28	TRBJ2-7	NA	CASSTGAYEQYF	TGTGCCAGCAGCACAGGGGCCTACGAGCAGTACTTC
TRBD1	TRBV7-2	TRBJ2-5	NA	CASSLDRTGVGTQYF	TGTGCCAGCAGCTTAGATCGGACAGGCGTGGGGACCCAGTACTTC
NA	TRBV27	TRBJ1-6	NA	CASTDNSPLHF	TGTGCCAGCACGGATAATTCACCCCTCCACTTT